The 14 T cell receptor beta chains listed next were all sequenced from one sample in a study of early T cells in non-severe SARS-CoV-2 infection. TCRdb re-analysed the 5' RACE reads in MiXCR, keeping a single row per CDR3 protein. Of about 52,000 distinct CDR3 sequences listed, 6% to 7% are singletons. What was sequenced was whole blood. These receptors were obtained from an adult who was a healthcare worker with PCR-confirmed SARS-CoV-2 infection or an uninfected control (not recorded which).

This clonotype turned up a few times. V and J are TRBV12-3 or TRBV12-4 and TRBJ2-7; the match to TRBD1 covers 11 bases. The CDR3 runs to 13 residues. J gave up 7 bases and V 6 bases, and 5 bases lay outside the gene matches. CDR3 nucleotide sequence: TGTGCCAGCAGCATAGGACAGGGGGCTGAGCAGTACTTC. It is translated as CASSIGQGAEQYF.

This clonotype was observed at least ten times. The chain has TRBV7-3 and TRBJ2-3, with D possibly TRBD2 on 7 matching bases. The germline gives CDR1 SGHTA, CDR2 FQGTGA. The V gene lost 6 bases and the J gene lost 5 bases, with 15 bases spanning the gap. The CDR3 runs to 14 residues. In DNA form, the CDR3 reads TGTGCCAGCAGTACCGGGGGGCTGGTAGATACGCAGTATTTT. Encoded protein: CASSTGGLVDTQYF. The entire variable domain, with the rest obtained from reference TRBV7-3 and TRBJ2-3, is as follows: GAGVSQTPSNKVTEKGKYVELRCDPISGHTALYWYRQSLGQGPEFLIYFQGTGAADDSGLPNDRFFAVRPEGSVSTLKIQRTERGDSAVYLCASSTGGLVDTQYFGPGTRLTVL.

This clonotype was counted many times. This sequence joins TRBV6-5 and TRBJ1-2; D call uncertain. Germline lookup yields CDR1 MNHEY and CDR2 SVGAGI. Trimming cost V 0 bases and J 0 bases, with 11 bases left between them. The CDR3 sequence is 16 residues long. The CDR3: CASSYSAYQPNYGYTF. The CDR3 coding sequence is TGTGCCAGCAGTTACTCGGCATATCAACCTAACTATGGCTACACCTTC.

This clonotype was counted between two and nine times. V and J are TRBV11-2 and TRBJ2-3; 9 nucleotides line up with TRBD2. V shed 1 base, J shed 0 bases, and the junction held 2 bases outside the gene matches. The CDR3 covers 16 residues. CDR1 is SGHAT, CDR2 FQNNGV, per germline. CDR3 DNA: TGTGCCAGCAGCTTAGGACTAGCGGTGAGCACAGATACGCAGTATTTT. The encoded protein is CASSLGLAVSTDTQYF.

This clonotype was seen only a few times. This chain joins TRBV6-2 or TRBV6-3 and TRBJ1-1; no reliable D call. CDR1 is MNHEY and CDR2 is SVGEGT in the germline V gene. The CDR3 runs to 14 residues. The V and J ends lost 2 bases and 0 bases respectively, with 7 bases between them. The DNA of the CDR3 is TGTGCCAGCAGTTACCCAGCATTGAACACTGAAGCTTTCTTT. Its protein is CASSYPALNTEAFF.

This clonotype has only a few counts. The chain couples TRBV7-2 to TRBJ2-5; no clear D. Deletions cut 5 bases from V and 2 bases from J, with 9 bases between. The CDR3 runs to 13 residues. Per germline, CDR1 SGHTA and CDR2 FQGNSA. Here the CDR3 DNA reads TGTGCCAGCAGCCCCGACTCGCAAGAGACCCAGTACTTC. Translation: CASSPDSQETQYF.

This clonotype was recorded many times. V is TRBV11-3 and J is TRBJ1-3, with TRBD1 as a possible D gene (6 bases). Trimming cost V 0 bases and J 0 bases, with 15 bases left between them. Germline assignment: CDR1 SGHNT and CDR2 YENEEA. The CDR3 is 18 residues long. The CDR3 bases are TGTGCCAGCAGCTTAGATCTTCCGGGACAACGCTCTGGAAACACCATATATTTT. It codes for CASSLDLPGQRSGNTIYF.

This clonotype was detected ten times or more. The CDR3 reads CASRPRSVSSYNEQFF. DNA of the CDR3: TGTGCAAGTCGCCCCAGATCCGTAAGCTCCTACAATGAGCAGTTCTTC. The chain recombines TRBV12-2 with TRBJ2-1. TRBV12-2 is reported as a pseudogene. The CDR3 sequence is 16 residues long.

The CDR3 DNA reads TGTGCCAGCAGCCCAGGACGGGCCAACGTCCTGACTTTC. Its protein is CASSPGRANVLTF. The chain links TRBV11-2 to TRBJ2-6; D unresolved. CDR1 SGHAT and CDR2 FQNNGV come from the germline V gene. Between the trimmed V and J ends, which lost 5 bases and 5 bases, there was a span of 7 bases. This CDR3 contains 13 residues.

There are many counts of this clonotype. The chain has TRBV19 and TRBJ2-5, with TRBD2 identical over 7 bases. This CDR3 is built from 13 residues. CDR1 and CDR2 (germline): LNHDA, SQIVND (reference sequence). The ends lost 3 bases at V and 4 bases at J; junction bases unmatched: 2. The CDR3 sequence: CASSIPGGETQYF. The CDR3 DNA sequence: TGTGCCAGTAGTATCCCGGGGGGAGAGACCCAGTACTTC.

The sample holds many counts of this clonotype. The gene calls are TRBV6-6 and TRBJ2-4; maybe TRBD2 (5 bases). The CDR3 length is 16 residues. CDR1 is MNHNY and CDR2 is SVGAGI in the germline V gene (reference sequence). V was pared by 3 bases and J by 5 bases, with 17 bases between. The DNA of the CDR3 is TGTGCCAGCAGTTATCCGTCTCCCACCGGGGAAAACATTCAGTACTTC. Translating gives CASSYPSPTGENIQYF.

This clonotype was seen many times. The chain's CDR3 is CASSLKRNTEAFF. The CDR3 region has the DNA TGTGCCAGCAGCTTAAAACGGAACACTGAAGCTTTCTTT. The chain joins TRBV11-2 to TRBJ1-1; D gene ambiguous. The CDR3 sequence is 13 residues long. Trimming removed 2 bases from V and 1 base from J, with 5 bases in between. Germline CDR1 SGHAT, CDR2 FQNNGV.

This chain connects TRBV7-9 to TRBJ2-1, with 8 bases matching TRBD2. V lost 2 bases to trimming and J lost 7 bases; unmatched junction nucleotides: 7. The CDR3 is 15 amino acids. The germline V gene has CDR1 SEHNR and CDR2 FQNEAQ (reference sequence). The CDR3 coding sequence is TGTGCCAGCAGCTTATCCGGGGGGGCGGTTAATGAGCAGTTCTTC. Its protein is CASSLSGGAVNEQFF.

In this sample, this clonotype turned up a few times. This rearrangement joins TRBV29-1 to TRBJ2-3, with D unclear. The germline V and J ends were trimmed by 8 bases and 6 bases, with 9 bases remaining between them. This CDR3 has 10 amino acids. The V gene's germline CDR1 is SQVTM and CDR2 ANQGSEA. The CDR3 sequence is CSLGEDTQYF. The CDR3 DNA reads as TGCAGCCTAGGAGAGGATACGCAGTATTTT.